The 5 T cell receptor beta chains given below trace back to one sample, sequenced in a study of blood T cell repertoires in COVID-19. TCRdb's copy holds only in-frame clones and misses some; the assay was immunoSEQ multiplex PCR. This sample has just under 150,000 clones, with around 87% found just once. The sequencing sample was made of peripheral blood. The origin of the receptors is a woman in her forties or fifties with active or convalescent COVID-19.

J is TRBJ2-7 and V is TRBV11-2, with a tentative D call TRBD1 (7 bases). V dropped 5 bases and J dropped 10 bases, with 27 bases sitting between them. Germline V CDR1 and CDR2: SGHAT, FQNNGV. The CDR3 runs 16 residues. The CDR3 loop reads CASSPLALQGRYGQYF. CDR3 nucleotides: TGTGCCAGCAGCCCTCTGGCCCTACAGGGGAGGTATGGACAGTACTTC.

V usage is TRBV28 and J usage is TRBJ1-2; no reliable D call. V was shortened by 2 bases and J by 7 bases, with 11 bases between the two germline ends. This CDR3 is 13 amino acids long. Germline V gene lookup returns CDR1 MDHEN and CDR2 SYDVKM. CDR3 residues: CASSLILQPGYTF. CDR3 in DNA: TGTGCCAGCAGTTTAATTTTACAGCCTGGCTACACCTTC.

The gene calls are TRBV25-1 and TRBJ2-1; 8 positions agree with TRBD2. Germline CDR1 is MGHDK and CDR2 is SYGVNS. V lost 6 bases, J lost 5 bases, and 18 bases stayed unmatched. CDR3 size: 18 residues. The CDR3 sequence: CASSVLAHGGRRDNEQFF. The CDR3 bases are TGTGCCAGCAGCGTACTAGCACATGGCGGGAGGAGGGACAATGAGCAGTTCTTC. Looking up the rest from reference TRBV25-1 and TRBJ2-1 gives the full variable domain: EADIYQTPRYLVIGTGKKITLECSQTMGHDKMYWYQQDPGMELHLIHYSYGVNSTEKGDLSSESTVSRIRTEHFPLTLESARPSHTSQYLCASSVLAHGGRRDNEQFFGPGTRLTVL.

The chain links TRBV6-5 to TRBJ2-7; no firm D call. V shed 2 bases and J shed 0 bases, with 11 bases lying between them. The CDR3 contains 15 residues. The germline gives CDR1 MNHEY, CDR2 SVGAGI. The CDR3 DNA reads TGTGCCAGCAGTTACGGCGGTCCTCCCTCCTACGAGCAGTACTTC. Translation: CASSYGGPPSYEQYF.

This rearrangement joins TRBV11-2 to TRBJ1-1; weak D call: TRBD1 (6 bases). This CDR3 comprises 15 residues. CDR1 and CDR2 from the germline V gene are SGHAT and FQNNGV. V lost 4 bases to trimming and J lost 1 base, with 13 bases between them. The chain's CDR3 is CASSSLIRGNTEAFF. Here the CDR3 DNA reads TGTGCCAGCAGCTCCCTCATCAGGGGGAACACTGAAGCTTTCTTT.